This is a list of T cell receptor beta chains from one sample in a study of blood T cell repertoires in COVID-19. Assay: immunoSEQ multiplex PCR; the TCRdb copy retains only in-frame clones and omits some. The sample carries about 62,000 clones, around 91% recorded once. The sequenced material came from peripheral blood. These receptors originate from a woman aged 55-69 years with COVID-19, enrolled during active disease. Each CDR3 is given with its conserved first and last residue. The D gene is left open where the match is weak. Size is omitted from some rows. Given values are once, few, many or a class for expanded clones.

d_call	v_call	clone_size	j_call	cdr3_nt	cdr3_aa
NA	TRBV4-2	NA	TRBJ1-2	TGTGCCAGCAGCCAAGAGTGGGGCGGAGCTAACTATGGCTACACCTTC	CASSQEWGGANYGYTF
NA	TRBV5-1	NA	TRBJ1-1	TGCGCCAGCAGCTTTACAGGGTGGGCTGAAGCTTTCTTT	CASSFTGWAEAFF
TRBD1	TRBV11-3	NA	TRBJ1-6	TGTGCCAGCAGCTTGGGGACAGGGGATTCACCCCTCCACTTT	CASSLGTGDSPLHF
NA	TRBV4-3	NA	TRBJ2-1	TGCGCCAGCAGCCAATTTACAGGGAGCGACAATGAGCAGTTCTTC	CASSQFTGSDNEQFF
NA	TRBV25-1	NA	TRBJ1-2	TGTGCCAGCAGTGAATTTGGCAGGGCCTATGGCTACACCTTC	CASSEFGRAYGYTF
TRBD1	TRBV10-3	NA	TRBJ1-5	TGTGCCATCAGTGAAGGACAGGGGGCTCAGCCCCAGCATTTT	CAISEGQGAQPQHF
TRBD1	TRBV19	NA	TRBJ1-1	TGTGCCAGTAGTAAGGGGGACAGGGGCGGAGGAGTCACTGAAGCTTTCTTT	CASSKGDRGGGVTEAFF
TRBD1	TRBV19	NA	TRBJ1-2	TGTGCCACTCCGGGACAGGGGTCGGACTATGGCTACACCTTC	CATPGQGSDYGYTF
TRBD1	TRBV30	NA	TRBJ1-2	TGTGCCTGGAGTCCGGACAGGGTTACCTATGGCTACACCTTC	CAWSPDRVTYGYTF
TRBD2	TRBV28	NA	TRBJ2-7	TGTGCCAGCAGTCTCGCCCTAGCGGGGACCTACGAGCAGTACTTC	CASSLALAGTYEQYF
TRBD1	TRBV7-6	NA	TRBJ1-3	TGTGCCAGCAGCGTCGGGGGACAGGCGAGCTCTGGAAACACCATATATTTT	CASSVGGQASSGNTIYF
NA	TRBV9	few	TRBJ1-2	TGTGCCAGCAGCGCCTGGCACAGTCTACCCTTGCAAGGCGGGGGCTACACCTTC	CASSAWHSLPLQGGGYTF